These T cell receptor beta chains were read from a single sample in a study of T cell changes during pregnancy in multiple sclerosis. Data came from immunoSEQ multiplex PCR; TCRdb stores just in-frame clones and leaves some out. This table has fewer than 70,000 clones, 80% to 90% appearing once. The sequenced sample was peripheral blood, obtained in the first trimester of pregnancy. The receptors originated from a female donor with multiple sclerosis, enrolled in a pregnancy study. Both conserved end residues are part of each CDR3.

V gene	J gene	CDR3 protein
TRBV4-3	TRBJ2-7	CASSQTGTPPYGYEQYF
TRBV19	TRBJ2-3	CASSANRLGTQYF
TRBV6-5	TRBJ2-2	CASRLTSGPGELFF
TRBV27	TRBJ1-5	CASSSVRTHQPQHF
TRBV18	TRBJ2-7	CASSRDSTYEQYF
TRBV6-5	TRBJ1-2	CASSGWGQNYGYTF
TRBV11-2	TRBJ1-2	CASSTGTVANYGYTF
TRBV11-2	TRBJ1-4	CASSSWSGGNEKLFF
TRBV11-2	TRBJ2-3	CASSLQPRLARTDTQYF
TRBV2	TRBJ2-1	CASHGTSGTGEQFF
TRBV13	TRBJ2-2	CASSPRTSGNTGELFF
TRBV7-8	TRBJ2-2	CASSLGTAAPGELFF
TRBV9	TRBJ2-1	CASSAPQTGTSYNEQFF
TRBV5-1	TRBJ2-7	CASSLGWTGAYEQYF
TRBV10-1	TRBJ2-2	CASSGGTGELFF
TRBV2	TRBJ1-1	CATTWDRAGNTEAFF
TRBV7-2	TRBJ1-1	CASSLGGSGEAFF
TRBV7-2	TRBJ2-3	CASSLGLAQADTQYF
TRBV9	TRBJ2-5	CASSAGLAKETQYF
TRBV7-9	TRBJ1-2	CASSLDRENGYTF
TRBV29-1	TRBJ2-7	CSVLNRGPQYEQYF
TRBV6-6	TRBJ1-5	CASRLTGMGQPQHF
TRBV7-7	TRBJ2-1	CASSLSTGNEQFF
TRBV25-1	TRBJ2-1	CASRGTGYNEQFF
TRBV6-5	TRBJ1-5	CASRSGPHQPQHF
TRBV7-2	TRBJ1-2	CASSLESGNYGYTF
TRBV28	TRBJ2-2	CASSLGGAPLGATGELFF
TRBV6-5	TRBJ2-5	CASSYSAGGAETQYF
TRBV4-1	TRBJ1-1	CASSQEGAGINTEAFF
TRBV7-9	TRBJ1-2	CASSRGREDGYTF
TRBV27	TRBJ1-1	CASSLTGTEAFF
TRBV6-5	TRBJ1-2	CASSYYGLSGGYTF
TRBV6-1	TRBJ2-2	CASSASGALTGELFF
TRBV7-3	TRBJ1-1	CASSVDRQNTEAFF
TRBV30	TRBJ2-7	CAWSVKTGGQYF
TRBV10-3	TRBJ1-2	CAIKSEAINYGYTF
TRBV5-8	TRBJ1-1	CASSQDDRLNTEAFF
TRBV10-3	TRBJ2-1	CAISESTSLAGAGNEQFF
TRBV6-1	TRBJ1-2	CASRIGEDRGYGYTF
TRBV25-1	TRBJ2-1	CASSASSGRSSYNEQFF
TRBV30	TRBJ1-1	CAWRLLRWAFF
TRBV7-9	TRBJ2-1	CASSALEAPYNEQFF
TRBV5-1	TRBJ2-2	CASSLGGQNTGELFF
TRBV7-9	TRBJ1-1	CASSPPGMNTEAFF
TRBV27	TRBJ2-1	CASRDRAGSGVTLNEQFF